Listed below are T cell receptor beta chains from one sample, sequenced in a study of T cells in Graves' hyperthyroidism and ophthalmopathy. TCRdb itself ran the multiplex PCR reads through MiXCR, one entry per CDR3 protein. Of 800,000 or so distinct CDR3 sequences in the sample, approximately 40% were seen once. Sequenced material: blood. These TCRs come from a man younger than 30 with Graves' hyperthyroidism. CDR3s leave out the opening cysteine and the closing phenylalanine or tryptophan. Fields, in order: V gene, clone size, CDR3 protein. Only part of the rows carry a size: once, few, many, or a class if the clone is expanded.

>TRBV20-1|NA
SADHGGSNQPQH
>TRBV7-6|few
ASSFYRGREETQY
>TRBV2|NA
ASRAGRSNQPQH
>TRBV7-3|many
ASSLTSGQPQH
>TRBV7-2|NA
ASSPPDRAVEAF
>TRBV10-3|many
AISDGTGNQPQH
>TRBV2|many
AIVTSGGAIGELF
>TRBV6-5|NA
ASSDRDRFPQPQH
>TRBV7-2|many
ASSLSSTAGYGYT
>TRBV7-2|few
ASSFGTSGIKYEQY
>TRBV19|few
ASSPGEDYEQY
>TRBV6-1|NA
ASSEPGENGELF
>TRBV5-1|many
ASSLEGAMNTEAF
>TRBV9|many
ASSVGGEYEQY
>TRBV6-6|NA
ASSYGGLANEKLF
>TRBV24-1|few
ATSDPGQGKGETQY
>TRBV10-3|NA
ATKGGNTDTQY
>TRBV19|few
ASSPGTGLGEKLF
>TRBV7-9|many
ASSLEQGAVSGYT
>TRBV7-9|few
ASSPPGRGTEAF
>TRBV12-3/TRBV12-4|many
ASSPEGQGNSPLH
>TRBV19|few
ASSSRGTGNQPQH
>TRBV6-5|few
ASSYVEAF
>TRBV5-5|NA
ASSASGTGGYEQY